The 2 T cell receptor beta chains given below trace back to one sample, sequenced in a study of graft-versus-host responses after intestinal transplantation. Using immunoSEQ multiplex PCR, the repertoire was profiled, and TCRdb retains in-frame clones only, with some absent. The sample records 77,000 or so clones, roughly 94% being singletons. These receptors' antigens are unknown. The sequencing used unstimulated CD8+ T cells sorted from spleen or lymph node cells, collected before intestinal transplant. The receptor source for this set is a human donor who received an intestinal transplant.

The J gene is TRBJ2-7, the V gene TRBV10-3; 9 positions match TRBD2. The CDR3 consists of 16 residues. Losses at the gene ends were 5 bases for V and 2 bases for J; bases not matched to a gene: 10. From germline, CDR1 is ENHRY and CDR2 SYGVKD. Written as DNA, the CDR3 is TGTGCCATCAGTATAGCGGGAGAAGGATCGGCCTACGAGCAGTACTTC. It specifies CAISIAGEGSAYEQYF.

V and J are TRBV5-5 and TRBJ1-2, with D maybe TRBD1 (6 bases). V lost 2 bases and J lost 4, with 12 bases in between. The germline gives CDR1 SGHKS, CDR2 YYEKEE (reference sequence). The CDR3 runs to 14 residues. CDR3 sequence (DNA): TGTGCCAGCAGCTTCACAGGGCTGGGCTATGGCTACACCTTC. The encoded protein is CASSFTGLGYGYTF.